The entry below describes one TCR beta chain. This clone was observed a few times. The target of this receptor is not known. No base quality values were provided; no much bigger clone lies one nucleotide off. What the time point label conveys for this sample: pre-transplant. Unstimulated PBMCs, after thawing, were stained for CD3, CD4 and CD8 and then FACS-sorted into CD3+CD4+ and CD3+CD8+ populations. All 8 studied subjects were randomized to immunosuppression withdrawal. Genomic DNA was isolated with the Qiagen DNeasy Blood and Tissue Kit. The germline V gene gives CDR1 as SGHVS and CDR2 as FQNEAQ. The CDR3 contains 15 residues, cysteine and phenylalanine counted. Just the 45-base CDR3 DNA is kept, in frame starting at base 1. Relative to germline, V is 3 bases shorter and J is 2 bases shorter, with 14 bases between their ends. This sample stems from a study of T cell clones after liver transplantation (dated 2019 in TCRdb). General notes on the study: Samples were obtained from ITN030ST, a randomized trial in which withdrawal of immunosuppression was attempted within 2 years of liver transplantation. As an antigen-independent comparator for the donor-reactive sequences, third party-reactive TCRbeta sequences from pre-transplant MLRs were identified as well. Of the eight recipients, a few were HCV-positive, while the remaining recipients had been transplanted for non-autoimmune, non-viral indications. Tolerance meant complete immunosuppression withdrawal for at least one year without liver enzymes rising beyond twice the upper limit of normal. Subjects received no induction therapy and standard immunosuppression until randomization at 12-24 months post-transplant. The studied cohort comprised 8 liver transplant recipients, 3 classified as tolerant and 5 as non-tolerant. Blood samples were taken pre-transplant, pre-randomization before withdrawal, and post-randomization after full withdrawal or failed withdrawal. Donor-reactive T cell clones were identified by TCRbeta sequencing following a pre-transplant mixed lymphocyte reaction and were subsequently tracked in post-transplant blood. Results the study describes overall, beyond this receptor: Without allograft tissue specimens, donor-reactive T cells may have migrated into the graft rather than being deleted. In most of the 8 subjects, circulating donor-reactive CD4 TCRbeta sequences decreased significantly after transplant, regardless of tolerance or HCV status. Once repertoire turnover was taken into account, donor-reactive detection showed a significant reduction for CD4 in 7 of 8 subjects and for CD8 in 8 of 8. In two subjects, low numbers of available donor cells limited the measurable donor-reactive repertoire. Because of small, heterogeneous patient numbers and non-standardized post-transplant time points, the conclusions were only preliminary. A greater decline was seen for donor-reactive sequences than for third party-reactive sequences, suggesting partial antigen-specific deletion unrelated to withdrawal success.

Using immunoSEQ, frozen genomic DNA was subjected to high-throughput TCRbeta CDR3 sequencing, a process that included PCR amplification, mapping, bias correction and internal controls. As for the authors' bioinformatics: Only productive rearrangements were retained, and each unique TCRbeta sequence was defined by its CDR3 nucleotide sequence together with its V and J gene. A sequence counted as donor-reactive only if the sequence showed at least 5-fold expansion in CFSE-low cells compared with unstimulated pre-transplant cells and had a frequency of at least 0.01%. To ensure at least 90% detection power, minimum frequency thresholds were set for each subject based on that subject's lowest-template unstimulated sample. Jensen-Shannon divergence between the top 1000 TCRbeta sequences post-transplant and pre-transplant was used to measure repertoire turnover. Two-sided Fisher's exact tests were used to test for changes in how often donor-reactive sequences were detected. TCRdb obtained this table from immuneACCESS and retained in-frame rearrangements with V and J assigned. These tables miss some clones; where compared with another copy, unresolved V genes account for less than half of the shortfall, and the remainder is unexplained. That table supplies the V and J calls and clone size; D and trimming were determined from the DNA. The sample table shows over 100,000 clones, and around 86% are seen once. The top ten clones comprise 0.99% of the sample.

Here the chain combines TRBV7-8 and TRBJ2-7; TRBD2 could be the D gene, as 6 bases match. The sample consisted of CD4+ T cells from blood, taken before liver transplant. The receptor was isolated from a human donor who received a liver transplant. The DNA sequence follows: TGTGCCAGCAGCTTTAGGAGGGACCGACCCTACGAGCAGTACTTC. It codes for CASSFRRDRPYEQYF.